These T cell receptor beta chains were read from a single sample in a study of blood T cell repertoires in COVID-19. Sequencing was performed with immunoSEQ multiplex PCR; in TCRdb, only in-frame clones are kept and a portion is missing. Altogether 60,000 to 90,000 clones are present, roughly 85% being singletons, with the ten largest covering approximately 11%. Sample: peripheral blood. The receptors originated from a man in his 60s with COVID-19, enrolled during active disease. CDR3s include the opening cysteine and the closing phenylalanine or tryptophan. D genes are given only for firm matches. A clone size is listed for some rows: how often the clone was seen (once, few, many), or a class if it is expanded.

d_call: .; clone_size: .; j_call: TRBJ2-2; v_call: TRBV4-1; cdr3_nt: TGCGCCAGCAGCCAAGTGCAGACAGGGGTACTAGCGAGCACCGGGGAGCTGTTTTTT; cdr3_aa: CASSQVQTGVLASTGELFF
d_call: TRBD1; clone_size: few; j_call: TRBJ1-1; v_call: TRBV13; cdr3_nt: TGTGCCAGCAGCGCATTAGCAGGGGGCACTGAAGCTTTCTTT; cdr3_aa: CASSALAGGTEAFF
d_call: .; clone_size: .; j_call: TRBJ1-1; v_call: TRBV6-1; cdr3_nt: TGTGCCAGCAGTGAAGCGCCAGGGAAATACACTGAAGCTTTCTTT; cdr3_aa: CASSEAPGKYTEAFF
d_call: .; clone_size: .; j_call: TRBJ1-6; v_call: TRBV6-4; cdr3_nt: TGTGCCAGCAGTCCCGGGGACTCCTATAATTCACCCCTCCACTTT; cdr3_aa: CASSPGDSYNSPLHF
d_call: TRBD1; clone_size: .; j_call: TRBJ2-7; v_call: TRBV19; cdr3_nt: TGTGCCAGTAAAGGACAGGGGGGTTCCTACGAGCAGTACTTC; cdr3_aa: CASKGQGGSYEQYF
d_call: .; clone_size: .; j_call: TRBJ2-3; v_call: TRBV5-1; cdr3_nt: TGCGCCAGCAGCGTCGCTGCGGGACTCACAGATACGCAGTATTTT; cdr3_aa: CASSVAAGLTDTQYF
d_call: .; clone_size: .; j_call: TRBJ2-2; v_call: TRBV19; cdr3_nt: TGTGCCAGTAGTATTCAACAAAACACCGGGGAGCTGTTTTTT; cdr3_aa: CASSIQQNTGELFF
d_call: .; clone_size: .; j_call: TRBJ2-1; v_call: TRBV24-1; cdr3_nt: TGTGCCACCAGTGATGCGGGGAACTTCTACAATGAGCAGTTCTTC; cdr3_aa: CATSDAGNFYNEQFF
d_call: .; clone_size: .; j_call: TRBJ2-7; v_call: TRBV30; cdr3_nt: TGTGCCTGGAGTGTGCAGGGTTGGTATGAGCAGTACTTC; cdr3_aa: CAWSVQGWYEQYF
d_call: .; clone_size: .; j_call: TRBJ2-1; v_call: TRBV10-1; cdr3_nt: TGCGCCAGCAGTTTACAGGTTTACAATGAGCAGTTCTTC; cdr3_aa: CASSLQVYNEQFF
d_call: .; clone_size: .; j_call: TRBJ1-1; v_call: TRBV2; cdr3_nt: TGTGCCAGCATAGGGGGAGCCACTGAAGCTTTCTTT; cdr3_aa: CASIGGATEAFF
d_call: .; clone_size: once; j_call: TRBJ1-2; v_call: TRBV29-1; cdr3_nt: TGCAGCGTCCCTAATGGCTACACCTTC; cdr3_aa: CSVPNGYTF
d_call: .; clone_size: .; j_call: TRBJ2-7; v_call: TRBV4-1; cdr3_nt: TGCGCCAGCAGCCAAGATCCCCAAGCCGCCGAGCAGTACTTC; cdr3_aa: CASSQDPQAAEQYF
d_call: .; clone_size: .; j_call: TRBJ1-2; v_call: TRBV4-2; cdr3_nt: TGTGCCAGCAGCCAAGATCCAGGACAAGGCTATGGCTACACCTTC; cdr3_aa: CASSQDPGQGYGYTF
d_call: .; clone_size: few; j_call: TRBJ1-5; v_call: TRBV28; cdr3_nt: TGTGCCAGCAGACTCCAAAATCAGCCCCAGCATTTT; cdr3_aa: CASRLQNQPQHF
d_call: TRBD1; clone_size: .; j_call: TRBJ2-1; v_call: TRBV9; cdr3_nt: TGTGCCAGCAGCGTAGATGCAGGGGGCTACAATGAGCAGTTCTTC; cdr3_aa: CASSVDAGGYNEQFF
d_call: .; clone_size: .; j_call: TRBJ2-5; v_call: TRBV2; cdr3_nt: TGTGCCAGCACCCGACTCGGGGTAGAGACCCAGTACTTC; cdr3_aa: CASTRLGVETQYF
d_call: .; clone_size: medium-sized; j_call: TRBJ1-2; v_call: TRBV7-9; cdr3_nt: TGTGCCAGCAGCTTAGAACGAGGCGCCTATGGCTACACCTTC; cdr3_aa: CASSLERGAYGYTF
d_call: TRBD2; clone_size: .; j_call: TRBJ2-7; v_call: TRBV5-1; cdr3_nt: TGCGCCAGCAGCTTGTCGGGAGGGGGCTACGAGCAGTACTTC; cdr3_aa: CASSLSGGGYEQYF
d_call: .; clone_size: once; j_call: TRBJ1-1; v_call: TRBV5-6; cdr3_nt: TGTGCCAGCAGCTTGGGATCCGGAGTTGAAGCTTTCTTT; cdr3_aa: CASSLGSGVEAFF
d_call: .; clone_size: .; j_call: TRBJ1-1; v_call: TRBV19; cdr3_nt: TGTGCCAGTAGTATAACGGGGTCCAAAGCTTTCTTT; cdr3_aa: CASSITGSKAFF
d_call: .; clone_size: .; j_call: TRBJ1-1; v_call: TRBV6-5; cdr3_nt: TGTGCCAGCAACCTTAGAGTTAACACTGAAGCTTTCTTT; cdr3_aa: CASNLRVNTEAFF
d_call: TRBD2; clone_size: .; j_call: TRBJ2-2; v_call: TRBV14; cdr3_nt: TGTGCCAGCAGCCGTCTGGCGCGGGGGGGCACCGGGGAGCTGTTTTTT; cdr3_aa: CASSRLARGGTGELFF
d_call: .; clone_size: .; j_call: TRBJ1-1; v_call: TRBV20-1; cdr3_nt: TGCAGTGCGGGGCCACGCGATGAAGCTTTCTTT; cdr3_aa: CSAGPRDEAFF
d_call: .; clone_size: once; j_call: TRBJ2-3; v_call: TRBV2; cdr3_nt: TGTGCCACCGCGGGGAGCACAGATACGCAGTATTTT; cdr3_aa: CATAGSTDTQYF
d_call: .; clone_size: .; j_call: TRBJ2-2; v_call: TRBV5-1; cdr3_nt: TGCGCCAGCAGCTTGGGCCAGGGAACGATCGGGGAGCTGTTTTTT; cdr3_aa: CASSLGQGTIGELFF
d_call: TRBD2; clone_size: .; j_call: TRBJ2-1; v_call: TRBV4-1; cdr3_nt: TGCGCCAGCAGCCTCGGGACTAGCGGGGAGGAGGAGCAGTTCTTC; cdr3_aa: CASSLGTSGEEEQFF
d_call: .; clone_size: few; j_call: TRBJ2-3; v_call: TRBV7-3; cdr3_nt: TGTGCCAGCAGCCGACAGGTTCAAGATACGCAGTATTTT; cdr3_aa: CASSRQVQDTQYF
d_call: .; clone_size: few; j_call: TRBJ2-7; v_call: TRBV6-5; cdr3_nt: TGTGCCAGCAAGTTTACAAGCGGCTACGAGCAGTACTTC; cdr3_aa: CASKFTSGYEQYF
d_call: TRBD1; clone_size: .; j_call: TRBJ1-4; v_call: TRBV4-1; cdr3_nt: TGCGCCAGCAGCTATCCCAGGGGGAGGACTAATGAAAAACTGTTTTTT; cdr3_aa: CASSYPRGRTNEKLFF
d_call: .; clone_size: .; j_call: TRBJ1-2; v_call: TRBV24-1; cdr3_nt: TGTGCCACCAGTGATTCAGGGTACTATGGCTACACCTTC; cdr3_aa: CATSDSGYYGYTF
d_call: TRBD1; clone_size: .; j_call: TRBJ1-1; v_call: TRBV6-1; cdr3_nt: TGTGCCAGCAGTGAACCAGGGGGCTACACTGAAGCTTTCTTT; cdr3_aa: CASSEPGGYTEAFF
d_call: .; clone_size: few; j_call: TRBJ1-6; v_call: TRBV11-1; cdr3_nt: TGTGCCAGCAGCAGAGCAGGGAATAATTCACCCCTCCACTTT; cdr3_aa: CASSRAGNNSPLHF
d_call: .; clone_size: .; j_call: TRBJ2-3; v_call: TRBV29-1; cdr3_nt: TGCAGCACCGGACAGTCAGATACGCAGTATTTT; cdr3_aa: CSTGQSDTQYF
d_call: .; clone_size: .; j_call: TRBJ2-7; v_call: TRBV24-1; cdr3_nt: TGTGCCACCAGTGATTTGCTTTGGGGGCCCGCGACACCCTCCTACGAGCAGTACTTC; cdr3_aa: CATSDLLWGPATPSYEQYF
d_call: .; clone_size: .; j_call: TRBJ1-1; v_call: TRBV10-1; cdr3_nt: TGCGCCAGCAGTGACGAGGGTTCGGAGGGCACTGAAGCTTTCTTT; cdr3_aa: CASSDEGSEGTEAFF
d_call: .; clone_size: .; j_call: TRBJ1-5; v_call: TRBV3-1/TRBV3-2; cdr3_nt: TGTGCCAGCAGCCAACAAACTGATCAGCCCCAGCATTTT; cdr3_aa: CASSQQTDQPQHF
d_call: TRBD1; clone_size: .; j_call: TRBJ1-4; v_call: TRBV19; cdr3_nt: TGTGCCAGTAGTATAATTTTCGCAGGGGGCGTATCAGAGGAAAAACTGTTTTTT; cdr3_aa: CASSIIFAGGVSEEKLFF
d_call: TRBD2; clone_size: .; j_call: TRBJ2-3; v_call: TRBV7-6; cdr3_nt: TGTGCCAGCAGCTCCGGGACTAGCGTCACAGATACGCAGTATTTT; cdr3_aa: CASSSGTSVTDTQYF
d_call: .; clone_size: .; j_call: TRBJ1-5; v_call: TRBV2; cdr3_nt: TGTGCCAGCTTGGAGGGTAGAAATCAGCCCCAGCATTTT; cdr3_aa: CASLEGRNQPQHF
d_call: .; clone_size: .; j_call: TRBJ1-3; v_call: TRBV5-4; cdr3_nt: TGTGCCAGCAGCTTGACGGGGGGCGGAAACACCATATATTTT; cdr3_aa: CASSLTGGGNTIYF
d_call: .; clone_size: .; j_call: TRBJ1-5; v_call: TRBV19; cdr3_nt: TGTGCCAGTAGTATCGGCCCGGAGGCTGGTGAACCCCAGCATTTT; cdr3_aa: CASSIGPEAGEPQHF
d_call: .; clone_size: .; j_call: TRBJ2-7; v_call: TRBV5-4; cdr3_nt: TGTGCCAGCAGCTCCCAGCGGTCCTACGAGCAGTACTTC; cdr3_aa: CASSSQRSYEQYF
d_call: TRBD2; clone_size: .; j_call: TRBJ2-5; v_call: TRBV7-6; cdr3_nt: TGTGCCAGCAGCTTAGTCCCGGGACTAACCGAGACCCAGTACTTC; cdr3_aa: CASSLVPGLTETQYF
d_call: TRBD1; clone_size: .; j_call: TRBJ2-1; v_call: TRBV5-1; cdr3_nt: TGCGCCAGCAGCCCGGACAGGGGGAGTGAGCAGTTCTTC; cdr3_aa: CASSPDRGSEQFF
d_call: TRBD2; clone_size: .; j_call: TRBJ2-1; v_call: TRBV3-1/TRBV3-2; cdr3_nt: TGTGCCAGCAGCCAAGCCGGGACTAGCGGGAGAATCAATGAGCAGTTCTTC; cdr3_aa: CASSQAGTSGRINEQFF
d_call: TRBD2; clone_size: .; j_call: TRBJ2-1; v_call: TRBV30; cdr3_nt: TGTGCCTGGAGTGGAGGGACTAGCGGGGGAAATGAGCAGTTCTTC; cdr3_aa: CAWSGGTSGGNEQFF
d_call: .; clone_size: .; j_call: TRBJ2-3; v_call: TRBV7-2; cdr3_nt: TGTGCCAGCAGAAAAGGACTCGATACGCAGTATTTT; cdr3_aa: CASRKGLDTQYF
d_call: TRBD2; clone_size: .; j_call: TRBJ2-1; v_call: TRBV2; cdr3_nt: TGTGCCAGCAGTGGTAGTAGCGGGGGGGATAATGAGCAGTTCTTC; cdr3_aa: CASSGSSGGDNEQFF
d_call: TRBD1; clone_size: .; j_call: TRBJ1-1; v_call: TRBV12-3/TRBV12-4; cdr3_nt: TGTGCCACCTCAGGACAGGAGAACACTGAAGCTTTCTTT; cdr3_aa: CATSGQENTEAFF
d_call: TRBD1; clone_size: .; j_call: TRBJ2-1; v_call: TRBV5-4; cdr3_nt: TGTGCCAGCAGCTTGACAGGGGCCAATGAGCAGTTCTTC; cdr3_aa: CASSLTGANEQFF
d_call: .; clone_size: .; j_call: TRBJ2-5; v_call: TRBV5-6; cdr3_nt: TGTGCCAGCAGCTTGATTCACCTGGCGGAAGAGACCCAGTACTTC; cdr3_aa: CASSLIHLAEETQYF